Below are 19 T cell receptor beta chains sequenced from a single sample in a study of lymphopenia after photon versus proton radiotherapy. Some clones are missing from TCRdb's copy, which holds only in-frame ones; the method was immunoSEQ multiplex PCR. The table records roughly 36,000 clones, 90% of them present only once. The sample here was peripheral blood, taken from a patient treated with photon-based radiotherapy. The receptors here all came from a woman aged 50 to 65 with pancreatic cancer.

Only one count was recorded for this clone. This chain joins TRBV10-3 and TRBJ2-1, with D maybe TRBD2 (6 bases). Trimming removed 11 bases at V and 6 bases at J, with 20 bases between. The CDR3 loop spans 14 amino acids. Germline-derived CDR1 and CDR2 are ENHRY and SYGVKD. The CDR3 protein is CASQEAGLGNEQFF. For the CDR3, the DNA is TGTGCCTCCCAGGAGGCGGGGCTAGGCAATGAGCAGTTCTTC.

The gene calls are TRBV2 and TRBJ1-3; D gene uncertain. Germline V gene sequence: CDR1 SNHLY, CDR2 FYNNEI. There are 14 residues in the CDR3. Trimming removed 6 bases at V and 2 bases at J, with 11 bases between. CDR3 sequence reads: CASREIATGNTIYF. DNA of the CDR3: TGTGCCAGCAGAGAGATAGCCACTGGAAACACCATATATTTT.

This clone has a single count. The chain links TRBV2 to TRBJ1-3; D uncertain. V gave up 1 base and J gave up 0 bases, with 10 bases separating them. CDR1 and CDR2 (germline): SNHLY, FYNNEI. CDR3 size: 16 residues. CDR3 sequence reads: CASSEGQASSGNTIYF. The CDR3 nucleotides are TGTGCCAGCAGTGAAGGCCAGGCCAGCTCTGGAAACACCATATATTTT.

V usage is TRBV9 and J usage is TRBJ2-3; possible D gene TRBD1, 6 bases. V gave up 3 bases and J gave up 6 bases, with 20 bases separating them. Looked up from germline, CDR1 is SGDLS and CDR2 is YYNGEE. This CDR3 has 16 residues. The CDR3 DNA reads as TGTGCCAGCAGCGCCCGTCTAGGGGGAGAGGCTGATACGCAGTATTTT. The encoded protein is CASSARLGGEADTQYF.

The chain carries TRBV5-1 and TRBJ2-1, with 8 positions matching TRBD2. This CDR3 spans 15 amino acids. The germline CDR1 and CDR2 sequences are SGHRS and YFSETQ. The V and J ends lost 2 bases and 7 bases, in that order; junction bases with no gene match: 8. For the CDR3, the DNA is TGCGCCAGCAGCTTAGCGGGAGAGAGGGTGAATGAGCAGTTCTTC. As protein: CASSLAGERVNEQFF.

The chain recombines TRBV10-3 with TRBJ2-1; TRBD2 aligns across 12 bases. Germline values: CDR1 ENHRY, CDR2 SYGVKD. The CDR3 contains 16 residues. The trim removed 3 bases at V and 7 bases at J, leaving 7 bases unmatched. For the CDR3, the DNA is TGTGCCATCAGTGACTTACTAGCGGGAGGTGAGAATGAGCAGTTCTTC. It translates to CAISDLLAGGENEQFF.

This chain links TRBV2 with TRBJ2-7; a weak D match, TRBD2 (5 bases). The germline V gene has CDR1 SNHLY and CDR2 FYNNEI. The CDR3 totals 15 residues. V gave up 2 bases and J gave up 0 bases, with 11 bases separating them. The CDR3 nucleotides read TGTGCCAGCAGTGAATCAATGGGGAGCTCCTACGAGCAGTACTTC. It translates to CASSESMGSSYEQYF.

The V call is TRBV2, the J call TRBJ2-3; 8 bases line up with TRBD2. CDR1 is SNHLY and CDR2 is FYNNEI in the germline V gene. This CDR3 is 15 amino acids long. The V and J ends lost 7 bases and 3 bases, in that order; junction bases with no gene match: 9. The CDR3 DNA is TGTGCCAGCACGAAGAGCGGGAGTCAAACAGATACGCAGTATTTT. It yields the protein CASTKSGSQTDTQYF.

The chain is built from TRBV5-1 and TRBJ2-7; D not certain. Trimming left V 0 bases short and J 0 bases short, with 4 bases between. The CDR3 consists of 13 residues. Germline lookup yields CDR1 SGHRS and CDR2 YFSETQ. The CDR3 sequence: CASSLGNSYEQYF. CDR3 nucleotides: TGCGCCAGCAGCTTGGGCAACTCCTACGAGCAGTACTTC.

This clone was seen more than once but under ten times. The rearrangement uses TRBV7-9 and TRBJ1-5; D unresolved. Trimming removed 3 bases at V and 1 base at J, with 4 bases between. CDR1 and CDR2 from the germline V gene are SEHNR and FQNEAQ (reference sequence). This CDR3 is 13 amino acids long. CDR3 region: CASSFGSNQPQHF. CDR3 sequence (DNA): TGTGCCAGCAGCTTCGGCAGCAATCAGCCCCAGCATTTT.

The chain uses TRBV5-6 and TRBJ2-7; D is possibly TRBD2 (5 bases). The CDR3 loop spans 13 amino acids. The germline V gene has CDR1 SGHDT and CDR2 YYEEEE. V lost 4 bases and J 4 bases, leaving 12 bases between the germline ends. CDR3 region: CASSSPGRYEQYF. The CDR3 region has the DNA TGTGCCAGCAGCAGTCCGGGAAGGTACGAGCAGTACTTC.

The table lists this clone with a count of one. The CDR3 DNA reads TGTGCCAGCAGCTTAACTAGCGGGAAGGTTGAGCAGTTCTTC. It yields the protein CASSLTSGKVEQFF. The chain uses TRBV7-3 and TRBJ2-1; 8 positions match TRBD2. The CDR3 runs to 14 residues. Trimming cost V 0 bases and J 9 bases; bases outside gene matches: 4. CDR1 and CDR2 (germline): SGHTA, FQGTGA. The full variable domain, in which reference TRBV7-3 and TRBJ2-1 provide the parts outside the CDR3, is GAGVSQTPSNKVTEKGKYVELRCDPISGHTALYWYRQSLGQGPEFLIYFQGTGAADDSGLPNDRFFAVRPEGSVSTLKIQRTERGDSAVYLCASSLTSGKVEQFFGPGTRLTVL.

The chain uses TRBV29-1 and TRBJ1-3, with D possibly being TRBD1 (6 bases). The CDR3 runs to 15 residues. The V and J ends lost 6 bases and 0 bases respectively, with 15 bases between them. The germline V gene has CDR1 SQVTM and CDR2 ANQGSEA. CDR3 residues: CSVRQELSSGNTIYF. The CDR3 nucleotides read TGCAGCGTGCGACAGGAGTTAAGCTCTGGAAACACCATATATTTT.

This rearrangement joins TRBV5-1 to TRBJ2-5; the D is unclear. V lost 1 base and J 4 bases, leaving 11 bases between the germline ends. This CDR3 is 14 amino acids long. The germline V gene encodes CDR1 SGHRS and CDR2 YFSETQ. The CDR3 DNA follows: TGCGCCAGCAGCTTGCCGGCGCCGGGAGAGACCCAGTACTTC. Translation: CASSLPAPGETQYF. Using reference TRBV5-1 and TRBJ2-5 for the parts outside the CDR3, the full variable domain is KAGVTQTPRYLIKTRGQQVTLSCSPISGHRSVSWYQQTPGQGLQFLFEYFSETQRNKGNFPGRFSGRQFSNSRSEMNVSTLELGDSALYLCASSLPAPGETQYFGPGTRLLVL.

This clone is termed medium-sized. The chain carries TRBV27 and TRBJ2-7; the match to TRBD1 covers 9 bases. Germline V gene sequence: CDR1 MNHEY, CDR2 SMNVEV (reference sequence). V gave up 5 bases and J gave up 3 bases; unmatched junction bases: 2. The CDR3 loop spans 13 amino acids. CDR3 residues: CASSMTGGYEQYF. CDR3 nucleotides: TGTGCCAGCAGTATGACAGGGGGCTACGAGCAGTACTTC.

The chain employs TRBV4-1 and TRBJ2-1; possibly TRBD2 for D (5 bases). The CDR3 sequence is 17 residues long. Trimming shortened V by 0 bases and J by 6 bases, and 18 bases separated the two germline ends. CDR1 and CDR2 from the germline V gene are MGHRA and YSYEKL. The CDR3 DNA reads TGCGCCAGCAGCCAAGATGTGAAGAGCGTCCGGGGCAATGAGCAGTTCTTC. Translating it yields CASSQDVKSVRGNEQFF.

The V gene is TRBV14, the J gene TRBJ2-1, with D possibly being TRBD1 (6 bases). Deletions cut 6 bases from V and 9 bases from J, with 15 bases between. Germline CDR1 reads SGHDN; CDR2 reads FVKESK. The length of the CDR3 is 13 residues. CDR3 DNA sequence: TGTGCCAGCAGACCACAGGGACCCGGTGAGCAGTTCTTC. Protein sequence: CASRPQGPGEQFF.

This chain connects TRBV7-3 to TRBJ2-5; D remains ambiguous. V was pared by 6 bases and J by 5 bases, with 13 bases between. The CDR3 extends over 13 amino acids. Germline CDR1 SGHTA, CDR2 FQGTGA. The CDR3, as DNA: TGTGCCAGCAGTGTTTCGGTTACGGAGACCCAGTACTTC. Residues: CASSVSVTETQYF. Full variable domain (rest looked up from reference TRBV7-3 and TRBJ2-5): GAGVSQTPSNKVTEKGKYVELRCDPISGHTALYWYRQSLGQGPEFLIYFQGTGAADDSGLPNDRFFAVRPEGSVSTLKIQRTERGDSAVYLCASSVSVTETQYFGPGTRLLVL.

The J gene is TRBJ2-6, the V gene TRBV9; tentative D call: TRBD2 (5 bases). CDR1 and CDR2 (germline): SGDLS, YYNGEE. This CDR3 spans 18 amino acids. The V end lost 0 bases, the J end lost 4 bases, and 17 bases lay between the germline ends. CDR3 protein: CASSVGARRDVGANVLTF. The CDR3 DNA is TGTGCCAGCAGCGTAGGGGCTCGACGGGATGTCGGGGCCAACGTCCTGACTTTC. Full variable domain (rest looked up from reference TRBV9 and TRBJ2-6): DSGVTQTPKHLITATGQRVTLRCSPRSGDLSVYWYQQSLDQGLQFLIQYYNGEERAKGNILERFSAQQFPDLHSELNLSSLELGDSALYFCASSVGARRDVGANVLTFGAGSRLTVL.